This TCR beta chain was retrieved from a study of identical twins. Broader study findings: Compared with unrelated sharing, twin-shared out-of-frame alpha sequences had more low-probability sequences.

TCRdb redid the calling of the 5' RACE reads with MiXCR, one entry per CDR3 protein. Here the sample spans around 480,000 distinct CDR3 sequences, 14% being singletons. As regards this clonotype: Its antigen is not known.

The germline V and J ends were trimmed by 9 bases and 2 bases, with 17 bases remaining between them. Per germline, CDR1 MDHEN and CDR2 SYDVKM. This CDR3 is built from 14 residues. The donors were all healthy and Caucasian. The sample was also reused in another study, on yellow fever vaccine responses in identical twins.

The chain couples TRBV28 to TRBJ2-7; no clear D gene. Sequencing input: CD4+ T cells sorted from blood. The clonotype comes from a woman aged 18-29 years in good health. This CDR3 reads CASIQSQGPYEQYF. The CDR3 nucleotides read TGTGCCAGTATCCAGTCCCAAGGGCCCTACGAGCAGTACTTC.